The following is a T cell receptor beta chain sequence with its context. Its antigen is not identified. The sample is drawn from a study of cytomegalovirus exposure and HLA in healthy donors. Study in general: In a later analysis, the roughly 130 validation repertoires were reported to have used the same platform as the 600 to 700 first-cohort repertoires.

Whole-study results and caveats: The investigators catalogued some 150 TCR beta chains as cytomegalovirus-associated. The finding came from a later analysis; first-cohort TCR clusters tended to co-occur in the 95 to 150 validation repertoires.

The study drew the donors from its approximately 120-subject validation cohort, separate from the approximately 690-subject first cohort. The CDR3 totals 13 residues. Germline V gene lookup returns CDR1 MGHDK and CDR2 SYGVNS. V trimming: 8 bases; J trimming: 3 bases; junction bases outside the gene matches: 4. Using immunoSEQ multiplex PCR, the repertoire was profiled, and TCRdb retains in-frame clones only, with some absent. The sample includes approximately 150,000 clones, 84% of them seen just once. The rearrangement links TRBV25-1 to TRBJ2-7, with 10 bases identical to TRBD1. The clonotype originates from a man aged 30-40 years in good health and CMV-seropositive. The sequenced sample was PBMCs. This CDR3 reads CASPTGGSYEQYF. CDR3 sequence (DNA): TGTGCCAGCCCGACAGGGGGCAGCTACGAGCAGTACTTC.